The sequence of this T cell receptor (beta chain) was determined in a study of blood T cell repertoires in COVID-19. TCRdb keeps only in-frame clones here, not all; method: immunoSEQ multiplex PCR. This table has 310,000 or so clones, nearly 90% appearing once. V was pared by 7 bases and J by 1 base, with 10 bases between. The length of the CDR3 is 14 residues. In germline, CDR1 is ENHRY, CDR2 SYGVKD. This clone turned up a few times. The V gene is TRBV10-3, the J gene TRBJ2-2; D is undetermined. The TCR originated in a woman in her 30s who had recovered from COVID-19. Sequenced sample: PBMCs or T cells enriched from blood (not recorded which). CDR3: CAITPGRNTGELFF. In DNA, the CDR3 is TGTGCCATCACCCCGGGTCGGAACACCGGGGAGCTGTTTTTT.